A selection of T cell receptor beta chains follows, all from one sample in a study of T cells after yellow fever vaccination. From the 5' RACE reads, TCRdb called clonotypes with MiXCR, one entry per CDR3 protein. Here the sample spans 300,000 or so distinct CDR3 sequences, about 4% being singletons. The specimen was PBMCs, collected 5 days after the yellow fever booster vaccination. These receptors were obtained from a man between 18 and 35 years old who received the YFV17D yellow fever vaccine. Each CDR3 is given with its conserved first and last residue. D genes are given only for firm matches. Expanded clones are given a class, and other clones once, few, many or no size at all.

J gene,D gene,V gene,clone size,CDR3 protein,CDR3 DNA
TRBJ2-5,NA,TRBV7-2,many,CASSLIRGEETQYF,TGTGCCAGCAGCTTAATTCGGGGTGAGGAGACCCAGTACTTC
TRBJ2-5,NA,TRBV20-1,many,CSARDPNGQETQYF,TGCAGTGCTAGAGATCCCAACGGACAAGAGACCCAGTACTTC
TRBJ2-5,TRBD1,TRBV4-2,many,CASSQVGDSSSRETQYF,TGTGCCAGCAGCCAAGTGGGGGACAGCTCTTCAAGGGAGACCCAGTACTTC
TRBJ1-1,NA,TRBV25-1,NA,CASGLGAEAFF,TGTGCCAGCGGGTTGGGGGCTGAAGCTTTCTTT
TRBJ2-1,NA,TRBV7-6,few,CASSLFGGEVGNEQFF,TGTGCCAGCAGCTTATTCGGCGGGGAGGTCGGTAATGAGCAGTTCTTC
TRBJ1-2,TRBD1,TRBV12-3/TRBV12-4,few,CASSLGPGTGSSSYGYTF,TGTGCCAGCAGTTTAGGTCCCGGGACAGGGTCGAGTTCTTATGGCTACACCTTC
TRBJ2-3,TRBD2,TRBV7-2,NA,CACCFVAGSDTQYF,TGTGCCTGCTGCTTCGTAGCGGGGTCAGATACGCAGTATTTT
TRBJ1-1,NA,TRBV24-1,NA,CATSEGRHNSEAFF,TGTGCCACCAGTGAGGGACGGCATAACTCTGAAGCTTTCTTT
TRBJ1-2,TRBD1,TRBV5-8,many,CASSFAGTGFGYTF,TGTGCCAGCAGCTTCGCCGGGACAGGGTTTGGCTACACCTTC
TRBJ2-3,NA,TRBV20-1,few,CSARVAGHTDTQYF,TGCAGTGCTAGGGTGGCAGGCCACACAGATACGCAGTATTTT
TRBJ1-2,TRBD1,TRBV10-2,few,CASRGTVNIYGYTF,TGCGCCAGCAGGGGGACAGTGAATATCTATGGCTACACCTTC
TRBJ2-7,NA,TRBV5-1,many,CASSLGVSGSYEQYF,TGCGCCAGCAGCTTGGGGGTTAGCGGCTCCTACGAGCAGTACTTC
TRBJ1-1,NA,TRBV6-4,few,CASSAKGGSEAFF,TGTGCCAGCAGTGCGAAAGGGGGGTCCGAAGCTTTCTTT
TRBJ1-1,TRBD1,TRBV7-9,NA,CASSYPSGTGGVNTEAFF,TGTGCCAGCAGCTACCCGTCAGGGACAGGGGGCGTGAACACTGAAGCTTTCTTT
TRBJ1-1,NA,TRBV19,few,CASSIAWQGGPEAFF,TGTGCCAGTAGTATTGCGTGGCAGGGAGGTCCTGAAGCTTTCTTT
TRBJ1-5,NA,TRBV5-4,few,CASSLSGRPDQPQHF,TGTGCCAGCAGCTTGTCAGGCCGGCCCGATCAGCCCCAGCATTTT
TRBJ2-1,TRBD1,TRBV7-9,NA,CASLPPDRAISSEQFF,TGTGCCAGCCTACCGCCAGACAGGGCGATTTCGAGTGAGCAGTTCTTC
TRBJ1-1,NA,TRBV20-1,many,CSAVYPGRMNTEAFF,TGCAGTGCTGTATATCCGGGACGGATGAACACTGAAGCTTTCTTT
TRBJ1-1,NA,TRBV12-3/TRBV12-4,NA,CASSLNRNEAFF,TGTGCCAGCAGTTTAAACAGAAATGAAGCTTTCTTT
TRBJ1-6,TRBD1,TRBV18,many,CASSPTGEDSPLHF,TGTGCCAGCTCACCAACAGGGGAGGATTCACCCCTCCACTTT
TRBJ1-4,NA,TRBV5-1,many,CASSLEGLTYEKLFF,TGCGCCAGCAGCTTGGAGGGCTTGACGTATGAAAAACTGTTTTTT
TRBJ2-1,TRBD1,TRBV6-1,many,CASSQDRGYNEQFF,TGTGCCAGCAGTCAGGACAGGGGGTACAATGAGCAGTTCTTC
TRBJ1-2,NA,TRBV4-2,few,CASRDSTRFYGYTF,TGTGCCAGCAGAGACAGCACCCGCTTCTATGGCTACACCTTC
TRBJ2-7,NA,TRBV9,NA,CASSASLGSSYEQYF,TGTGCCAGCAGCGCCTCGTTAGGGAGCTCCTACGAGCAGTACTTC
TRBJ2-7,NA,TRBV3-1,NA,CASSPFSGGGAIEQYF,TGTGCCAGCAGCCCCTTTTCTGGAGGGGGGGCCATCGAGCAGTACTTC
TRBJ2-2,NA,TRBV19,NA,CASSIVPWAGNTGELFF,TGTGCCAGTAGTATAGTTCCCTGGGCAGGGAACACCGGGGAGCTGTTTTTT
TRBJ2-3,NA,TRBV10-3,many,CAIDESDTDTQYF,TGTGCCATCGACGAAAGCGACACAGATACGCAGTATTTT
TRBJ2-2,NA,TRBV7-9,many,CASSLVRELFF,TGTGCCAGCAGCTTAGTCCGGGAGCTGTTTTTT
TRBJ1-2,NA,TRBV7-9,NA,CASSETRTF,TGTGCCAGCAGCGAGACTCGCACCTTC
TRBJ2-1,NA,TRBV7-9,few,CASRPGWGDQFF,TGTGCCAGTAGACCCGGTTGGGGGGATCAGTTCTTC
TRBJ2-7,NA,TRBV4-2,NA,CASSQDEASYEQYF,TGTGCCAGCAGCCAAGATGAAGCCTCCTACGAGCAGTACTTC
TRBJ2-1,NA,TRBV7-2,many,CASSRLESYNEQFF,TGTGCCAGCAGCCGCCTTGAGTCCTACAATGAGCAGTTCTTC
TRBJ2-5,NA,TRBV25-1,NA,CASSDPRGAEETQYF,TGTGCCAGCAGTGACCCGAGGGGGGCCGAGGAGACCCAGTACTTC
TRBJ1-2,NA,TRBV5-1,many,CASSLAGGGYTF,TGCGCCAGCAGCTTGGCCGGGGGTGGCTACACCTTC
TRBJ2-3,TRBD2,TRBV20-1,many,CSATTSGGKSGTDTQYF,TGCAGTGCTACGACTAGCGGGGGGAAAAGTGGCACAGATACGCAGTATTTT
TRBJ1-6,TRBD1,TRBV10-3,many,CATLGTGGNSPLHF,TGTGCCACTCTTGGGACAGGGGGGAATTCACCCCTCCACTTT
TRBJ2-5,TRBD2,TRBV11-2,many,CASSFGAGVETQYF,TGTGCCAGCAGCTTTGGGGCGGGGGTAGAGACCCAGTACTTC
TRBJ2-3,NA,TRBV11-2,few,CASSLGGWGRDTQYF,TGTGCCAGCAGCTTAGGGGGGTGGGGAAGGGATACGCAGTATTTT
TRBJ1-4,TRBD1,TRBV20-1,NA,CSARAPDRRASKLFF,TGCAGTGCTAGAGCTCCGGACAGGCGGGCGTCAAAACTGTTTTTT
TRBJ2-1,TRBD1,TRBV5-1,many,CASSPTPGQDEQFF,TGCGCCAGCAGCCCCACGCCCGGACAGGATGAGCAGTTCTTC
TRBJ1-1,NA,TRBV27,many,CASSQGGGTEAFF,TGTGCCAGCAGTCAAGGGGGTGGGACTGAAGCTTTCTTT
TRBJ1-3,NA,TRBV30,few,CAWSQAGGTGNTIYF,TGTGCCTGGAGTCAGGCGGGAGGGACTGGAAACACCATATATTTT
TRBJ1-1,NA,TRBV7-9,many,CASSFQENTEAFF,TGTGCCAGCAGCTTTCAGGAGAACACTGAAGCTTTCTTT
TRBJ2-3,TRBD1,TRBV6-2/TRBV6-3,many,CASSDRGADTQYF,TGTGCCAGCAGCGACAGGGGGGCAGATACGCAGTATTTT
TRBJ1-2,NA,TRBV19,many,CASSMRGALHGYTF,TGTGCCAGTAGTATGAGAGGGGCACTCCATGGCTACACCTTC
TRBJ2-5,TRBD1,TRBV7-9,many,CASSETTSGGAFQETQYF,TGTGCCAGCAGCGAAACGACCTCAGGGGGCGCTTTCCAAGAGACCCAGTACTTC
TRBJ2-7,TRBD1,TRBV15,few,CATSSLDRSYSYEQYF,TGTGCCACCAGCAGTCTGGACAGGTCCTACTCCTACGAGCAGTACTTC
TRBJ1-3,NA,TRBV7-9,NA,CASSFEGHYSGNTIYF,TGTGCCAGCAGCTTCGAAGGACACTACTCTGGAAACACCATATATTTT
TRBJ2-3,NA,TRBV7-2,NA,CASSFGRRGRGTDTQYF,TGTGCCAGCAGCTTCGGCCGGAGGGGGCGCGGTACAGATACGCAGTATTTT
TRBJ2-5,TRBD2,TRBV13,many,CASSAWTRQETQYF,TGTGCCAGCAGCGCCTGGACTAGACAAGAGACCCAGTACTTC
TRBJ2-5,NA,TRBV7-8,many,CASSSVSQKTQYF,TGTGCCAGCAGCTCCGTCAGCCAGAAGACCCAGTACTTC
TRBJ2-2,NA,TRBV21-1,many,CASSKHPPGGLFTGELFF,TGTGCCAGCAGCAAACACCCACCAGGGGGGTTGTTCACCGGGGAGCTGTTTTTT
TRBJ2-1,TRBD2,TRBV3-1,few,CASSQGSGGGYNEQFF,TGTGCCAGCAGCCAAGGTAGCGGGGGGGGTTACAATGAGCAGTTCTTC
TRBJ1-1,TRBD1,TRBV5-1,many,CASSPVGTGGAYTEAFF,TGCGCCAGCAGCCCGGTGGGGACAGGGGGCGCGTACACTGAAGCTTTCTTT
TRBJ1-6,TRBD1,TRBV20-1,few,CSAAATGLHNSPLHF,TGCAGTGCAGCCGCGACAGGGCTCCATAATTCACCCCTCCACTTT